This TCR beta chain was profiled in a study of glioma-infiltrating T cells. TCR alpha and beta CDR3 regions were amplified from RNA using iRepertoire nested multiplex PCR. One-step reverse transcription and amplification started from roughly 100-400 ng of tissue mRNA or PBMC total RNA. MiXCR was run by TCRdb on the multiplex PCR reads, yielding one entry per CDR3 protein. The sample consists of approximately 120,000 distinct CDR3 sequences, roughly 24% of them appearing once. Regarding this clonotype: The antigen is not known. With a much larger clone just one base away, this may be a read error.

General observations from the study: Very few CDR3 sequences were shared between tissue and blood.

There are 16 residues in the CDR3. Germline CDR1 SNHLY, CDR2 FYNNEI. The clonotype originates from a human donor with low-grade glioma or glioblastoma, undergoing nonglioma brain surgery, or in good health (not recorded which). Sequenced: glioma tissue, nonneoplastic brain tissue, or PBMCs (not recorded which). V usage is TRBV2 and J usage is TRBJ1-6; possible D gene TRBD1, 5 bases. In DNA form, the CDR3 reads TGTGCCAGCAGTCCCGAATCGGGACTCATTAATTCACCCCTCCGCTTT. Its protein is CASSPESGLINSPLRF.